This entry describes one T cell receptor beta chain. The antigen remains unidentified. The sample is drawn from a study of blood T cells in healthy people across ages. Study-wide findings and caveats: Higher diversity and more naive CD4+ cells were features of long-lived donors, compared to aged donors.

Then a second PCR, running roughly 7 to 11 cycles, was carried out with a sample-barcoded 5' primer and a J-beta primer mix. TCRdb re-analysed the 5' RACE reads in MiXCR, keeping a single row per CDR3 protein. The table has 850,000 to 1,000,000 distinct CDR3 sequences, roughly 51% seen once. Isolation recovered at least 7 million PBMCs from every sample. Each sample provided at least 5.5 micrograms of extracted total RNA. V was shortened by 8 bases and J by 0 bases, with 12 bases between the two germline ends. CDR1 is SEHNR and CDR2 is FQNEAQ in the germline V gene (reference sequence). This CDR3 comprises 14 residues.

Sample: blood. The TCR was taken from a woman aged 60-70 years in good health. The V and J genes are TRBV7-9 and TRBJ2-3, with D perhaps matching TRBD1 or TRBD2 (5 bases each). The CDR3 loop reads CASGTYSSTDTQYF. CDR3 DNA: TGTGCCAGCGGGACGTATTCTAGCACAGATACGCAGTATTTT.